Listed here is a single T cell receptor beta chain. The data derive from a study of technical replicates of blood from a handful of donors. Profiled with immunoSEQ multiplex PCR; TCRdb holds only in-frame clones, not every one. The sample shows more than 65,000 clones, about 95% of them seen only once. The CDR3 is 15 amino acids. CDR1 is SGHRS and CDR2 is YFSETQ in the germline V gene. V lost 2 bases to trimming and J lost 6 bases, with 17 bases between them. The gene calls are TRBV5-1 and TRBJ1-2, with D tentatively TRBD1 (6 bases). The sequencing input was T cells isolated from PBMCs. The receptor comes from a human donor in good health. CDR3 residues: CASSLIPGQWNGYTF. CDR3 coding DNA: TGCGCCAGCAGCTTAATACCGGGACAATGGAATGGCTACACCTTC.